Presented here are 14 T cell receptor beta chains from one specimen sequenced in a study of T cells in women clearing cervical HPV infection. Clones were read by immunoSEQ multiplex PCR, and TCRdb kept only the in-frame ones, dropping some. Recorded for this sample: some 21,000 clones. The source material was blood buffy coat. The receptor source for this set is a woman between 18 and 69 years old with a cervical HPV16 infection that either progressed to CIN3+ or cleared (not recorded which).

In regard to this clone: Coverage ceases 3 residues before the CDR3 finishes, and the germline J gene fills in the end. The chain is built from TRBV11-3 and TRBJ1-2, with D tentatively TRBD1 (5 bases). Germline values: CDR1 SGHNT, CDR2 YENEEA. CDR3 size: 13 residues. V lost 2 bases and J 6 bases, leaving 10 bases between the germline ends. The CDR3: CASSLLQGNGYTF. Partial CDR3 DNA: TGTGCCAGCAGCTTACTTCAGGGAAATGGC.

On this clone: The read terminates 3 residues before the CDR3 end, so the remaining end is supplied by the germline J gene. The chain employs TRBV30 and TRBJ1-2, with 7 bases aligning to TRBD1. The length of the CDR3 is 17 residues. CDR1 is GTSNPN, CDR2 SVGIG, per germline (reference sequence). The part of the CDR3 DNA that was read is TGTGCCCTCCTAGGGGCCCACGGGACAGCCCAAAACAATGAC. This sequence encodes CALLGAHGTAQNND. The whole CDR3 protein is CALLGAHGTAQNNDYTF. Full variable domain (missing parts from reference TRBV30 and TRBJ1-2): SQTIHQWPATLVQPVGSPLSLECTVEGTSNPNLYWYRQAAGRGLQLLFYSVGIGQISSEVPQNLSASRPQDRQFILSSKKLLLSDSGFYLCALLGAHGTAQNNDYTFGSGTRLTVV.

Turning to this clone: One end of the junction fails to match germline, which may point to a read error. The CDR3: CASGLTLRGEAFF. CDR3 bases read: TGTGCCAGCGGCTTAACCTTAAGGGGGGAA. The chain has TRBV7-3 and TRBJ1-1, with a weak D call TRBD1 (6 bases). The read falls 3 residues short of the CDR3 end, and the missing part is taken from the germline J gene. CDR3 length equals 13 residues. The germline V gene has CDR1 SGHTA and CDR2 FQGTGA.

A word on this clone: The read stops 3 residues short of the end of the CDR3; the missing end is completed from the germline J gene. The chain uses TRBV5-1 and TRBJ1-1; tentative D call: TRBD1 (6 bases). The CDR3 is made up of 14 amino acids. Trimming removed 0 bases at V and 2 bases at J, with 8 bases between. CDR1 is SGHRS and CDR2 is YFSETQ in the germline V gene. CDR3 region: CASSLAGQNTEAFF. CDR3 DNA (partial): TGCGCCAGCAGCTTGGCGGGACAAAACACTGAA.

With respect to this clone: The read terminates 3 residues ahead of where the CDR3 ends, so the germline J gene completes it. This chain uses TRBV5-4 with TRBJ2-7; 10 bases are shared with TRBD1. Trimming took 2 bases from V and 3 from J; bases not matched to a gene: 2. The CDR3 is 14 amino acids. CDR1 is SGHNT and CDR2 is YYREEE in the germline V gene (reference sequence). The CDR3 bases that were read are TGTGCCAGCAGCTTAGGACAGGGGGACTACGAG. Translating gives CASSLGQGDYE. The full CDR3 is CASSLGQGDYEQYF.

Note on this clone: Sequencing ends 3 residues short of the CDR3 end; the germline J gene provides the rest. The chain couples TRBV12-3 or TRBV12-4 to TRBJ2-1; no reliable D call. This CDR3 is 13 amino acids long. The V end lost 7 bases, the J end lost 5 bases, and 12 bases lay between the germline ends. The CDR3 region is CASTSFRDNEQFF. CDR3 bases read: TGTGCCAGCACCTCCTTCCGGGACAATGAG.

As for this clone: The CDR3 extends 3 residues past the end of the read, so its final part is completed from the germline J gene. J is TRBJ1-1 and V is TRBV20-1, with D unresolved. CDR1 and CDR2 from the germline V gene are DFQATT and SNEGSKA (reference sequence). The CDR3 has 12 amino acids. Trimming cost V 2 bases and J 3 bases, with 7 bases left between them. The CDR3: CSARQMDTEAFF. Incomplete CDR3 DNA: TGCAGTGCTAGACAGATGGACACTGAA.

This chain's CDR3 is CASSLFRSGANVLTF. The sequenced CDR3 bases are TGTGCCAGCAGCTTGTTCCGCTCTGGGGCCAACGTC. This rearrangement joins TRBV7-9 to TRBJ2-6; unclear D gene. With the read ending 3 residues before the CDR3 end, the germline J gene is used to fill in that end. Trimming stripped 3 bases from V and 0 bases from J, with 6 bases between. The CDR3 consists of 15 residues. Germline V gene sequence: CDR1 SEHNR, CDR2 FQNEAQ (reference sequence).

Concerning this clone itself: The read ends 3 residues before the CDR3 terminus; that terminus is restored from the germline J gene. The chain carries TRBV6-8 and TRBJ2-6; D might be TRBD1 (6 bases). CDR1 and CDR2 from the germline V gene are MNHGY and SAAAGT. The CDR3 length is 17 residues. Trimming shortened V by 4 bases and J by 0 bases, and 13 bases separated the two germline ends. Here the CDR3 reads CASSSTRTASGANVLTF. The CDR3 bases that were read are TGTGCCAGCAGTTCAACTCGGACAGCCTCTGGGGCCAACGTC.

Remarks on this clone: The CDR3 end lies 3 residues beyond the end of the read and is filled in from the germline J gene. This sequence joins TRBV5-1 and TRBJ2-1; 10 nucleotides line up with TRBD2. This CDR3 spans 17 amino acids. Germline CDR1 reads SGHRS; CDR2 reads YFSETQ. V was pared by 4 bases and J by 6 bases, with 13 bases of the junction left unmatched. The part of the CDR3 DNA that was read is TGCGCCAGCAGCGACATGAGGTCCGGGACTAGCGTCAATGAG. Amino acids: CASSDMRSGTSVNE. The complete CDR3 reads CASSDMRSGTSVNEQFF.

Comments on this clone: Sequencing ends 3 residues short of the CDR3 end; the germline J gene provides the rest. The genes are TRBV6-4 and TRBJ2-1; the D gene is possibly TRBD2 (6 bases). This CDR3 has 14 amino acids. Germline V gene data show CDR1 as MRHNA and CDR2 as SNTAGT. The germline V and J ends were trimmed by 2 bases and 8 bases, with 13 bases remaining between them. The CDR3 spells CASSDIGSSDEQFF. CDR3 DNA, as far as it was read: TGTGCCAGCAGTGACATCGGGAGTAGCGATGAG.

Points on this clone: The CDR3 end falls 3 residues outside the read, so it is completed with the germline J gene. The chain has TRBV4-1 and TRBJ2-7, with D possibly being TRBD2 (6 bases). Germline CDR1 and CDR2: MGHRA and YSYEKL. V lost 2 bases, J lost 3 bases, and 11 bases lay in between. The CDR3 covers 14 residues. The CDR3 spells CASSQLLRGYEQYF. Partial CDR3 DNA: TGCGCCAGCAGCCAATTGCTGCGGGGCTACGAG.

About this clone: The read ends 3 residues early relative to the CDR3; the germline J gene fills the gap. The chain joins TRBV6-9 to TRBJ1-2; 11 bases are shared with TRBD1. V shed 2 bases, J shed 4 bases, and the junction held 3 bases outside the gene matches. Germline V CDR1 and CDR2: MNHGY, SVAAGI. The CDR3 runs 15 residues. CDR3 loop: CASSYDGQGAYGYTF. CDR3 DNA (partial): TGTGCCAGCAGTTATGACGGACAGGGGGCCTATGGC.

As to this clone: Coverage ceases 3 residues before the CDR3 finishes, and the germline J gene fills in the end. The genes are TRBV7-9 and TRBJ2-7; 8 nucleotides agree with TRBD2. The germline V gene has CDR1 SEHNR and CDR2 FQNEAQ (reference sequence). Trimming removed 4 bases from V and 1 base from J; junction bases left unmatched: 6. The CDR3 runs 15 residues. CDR3 DNA, as far as it was read: TGTGCCAGCAGCTCGTCGCGGGAGGCGTCCTACGAG. Protein product: CASSSSREASYE. The entire CDR3 reads CASSSSREASYEQYF.